The present entry profiles one T cell receptor (beta chain) with its context. The antigen is unknown. These data come from a study of OX40 agonist ivuxolimab in advanced cancers. TCRdb's copy holds only in-frame clones and misses some; the assay was immunoSEQ multiplex PCR. The sample has roughly 120,000 clones, 85% to 95% seen once. General observations from the study: More expanded clones were seen, on average, in CD8+ T cells than in CD4+. At 0.1 to 3.0 mg/kg, clonal expansion of CD4+ and CD8+ blood T cells had occurred by week 6. Some nonresponders additionally presented with little normalized T-cell clonal expansion.

Germline values: CDR1 SGHRS, CDR2 YFSETQ. The CDR3 has 13 amino acids. V lost 4 bases, J lost 4 bases, and 2 bases stayed unmatched. This chain joins TRBV5-1 and TRBJ1-5; 7 nucleotides match TRBD1. Sequenced material: CD4+ or CD8+ T cells sorted from blood, taken in a trial of the OX40 agonist ivuxolimab. This receptor was identified in an adult with an advanced solid tumor such as melanoma, head and neck, liver or kidney cancer. Here the CDR3 DNA reads TGCGCCAGCAGCCAGGGGGATAATCAGCCCCAGCATTTT. It encodes CASSQGDNQPQHF.